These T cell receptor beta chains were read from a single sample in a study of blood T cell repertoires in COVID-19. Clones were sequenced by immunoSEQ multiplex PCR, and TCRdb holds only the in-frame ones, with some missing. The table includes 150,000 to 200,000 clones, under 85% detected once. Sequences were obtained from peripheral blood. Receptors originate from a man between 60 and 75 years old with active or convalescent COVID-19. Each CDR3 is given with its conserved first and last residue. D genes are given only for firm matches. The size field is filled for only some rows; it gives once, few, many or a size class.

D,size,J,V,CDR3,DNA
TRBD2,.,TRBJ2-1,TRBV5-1,CASSLPGLAGGDEQFF,TGCGCCAGCAGCTTACCTGGACTAGCGGGAGGCGATGAGCAGTTCTTC
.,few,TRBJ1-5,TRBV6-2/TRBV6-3,CASSYSGGRNQPQHF,TGTGCCAGCAGTTACTCGGGAGGGCGAAATCAGCCCCAGCATTTT
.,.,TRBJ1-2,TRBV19,CASRDAGPPYGYTF,TGTGCCAGTAGAGACGCGGGGCCCCCCTATGGCTACACCTTC
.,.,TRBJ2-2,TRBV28,CASLPAGRTGELFF,TGTGCCAGCCTACCCGCGGGGAGGACCGGGGAGCTGTTTTTT
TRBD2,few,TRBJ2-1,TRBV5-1,CASNGLAGGYNEQFF,TGCGCCAGCAACGGTTTAGCGGGGGGCTACAATGAGCAGTTCTTC
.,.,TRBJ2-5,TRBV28,CASSLRQLQETQYF,TGTGCCAGCAGTTTGAGACAGCTCCAAGAGACCCAGTACTTC
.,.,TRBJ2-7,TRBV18,CASSRMDRPIYEQYF,TGTGCCAGCTCACGAATGGACAGACCTATTTACGAGCAGTACTTC
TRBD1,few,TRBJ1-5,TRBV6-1,CASSAEGDRGMLGQPQHF,TGTGCCAGCAGTGCCGAGGGGGACAGGGGGATGTTGGGTCAGCCCCAGCATTTT
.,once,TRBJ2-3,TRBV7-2,CASSLGTSTDTQYF,TGTGCCAGCAGCTTAGGGACTAGCACAGATACGCAGTATTTT
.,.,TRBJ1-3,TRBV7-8,CASSPPGVSGNTIYF,TGTGCCAGCAGCCCGCCGGGTGTGTCTGGAAACACCATATATTTT
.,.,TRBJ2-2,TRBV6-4,CASSDSTESGELFF,TGTGCCAGCAGTGACTCGACGGAGTCCGGGGAGCTGTTTTTT
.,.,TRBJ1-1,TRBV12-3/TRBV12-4,CASSRKGGTEAFF,TGTGCCAGCAGTAGGAAAGGGGGAACTGAAGCTTTCTTT
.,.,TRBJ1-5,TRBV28,CASSFPGDPQHF,TGTGCCAGCAGTTTTCCCGGGGATCCCCAGCATTTT
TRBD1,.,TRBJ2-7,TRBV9,CASSVGGQGSYEQYF,TGTGCCAGCAGCGTAGGGGGACAGGGTTCCTACGAGCAGTACTTC
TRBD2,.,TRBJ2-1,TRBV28,CASTLPLAGVDEQFF,TGTGCCAGCACCCTCCCCCTAGCGGGAGTCGATGAGCAGTTCTTC
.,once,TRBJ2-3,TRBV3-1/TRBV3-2,CASSQEDWGLSPTQYF,TGTGCCAGCAGCCAGGAAGATTGGGGCCTCTCGCCAACGCAGTATTTT
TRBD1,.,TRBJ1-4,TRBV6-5,CASRTNRGPGEKLFF,TGTGCCAGCAGGACTAACAGGGGGCCGGGGGAAAAACTGTTTTTT
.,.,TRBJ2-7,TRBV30,CAGGTPGAYEQYF,TGTGCCGGAGGGACCCCCGGTGCCTACGAGCAGTACTTC
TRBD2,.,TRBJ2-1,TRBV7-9,CASSQTSGSLSYNEQFF,TGTGCCAGCAGCCAGACTAGCGGGAGTCTTAGTTACAATGAGCAGTTCTTC
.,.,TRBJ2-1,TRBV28,CASSHQGPDSYNEQFF,TGTGCCAGCAGCCATCAGGGGCCAGACTCCTACAATGAGCAGTTCTTC
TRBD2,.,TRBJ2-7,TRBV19,CASSIRLAGGGAYEQYF,TGTGCCAGTAGTATACGGCTAGCGGGAGGTGGGGCCTACGAGCAGTACTTC
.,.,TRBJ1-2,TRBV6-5,CASSQSGTNYGYTF,TGTGCCAGCAGCCAGAGCGGCACTAACTATGGCTACACCTTC
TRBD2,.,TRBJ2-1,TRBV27,CASSLSPPFTSSGRADNEQFF,TGTGCCAGCAGTTTATCCCCCCCCTTCACGAGTAGCGGGAGGGCAGACAATGAGCAGTTCTTC
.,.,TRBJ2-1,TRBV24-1,CATSDSTNRPGEQFF,TGTGCCACCAGTGATTCGACTAACCGGCCCGGGGAGCAGTTCTTC
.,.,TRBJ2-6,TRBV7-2,CASSTNSGANVLTF,TGTGCCAGCAGCACAAATTCTGGGGCCAACGTCCTGACTTTC
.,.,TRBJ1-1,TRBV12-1,CASSFALDTEAFF,TGTGCCAGCAGCTTTGCACTGGACACTGAAGCTTTCTTT
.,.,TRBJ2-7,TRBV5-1,CASSPGGPKGTEQYF,TGCGCCAGCAGCCCGGGGGGCCCAAAGGGGACCGAGCAGTACTTC
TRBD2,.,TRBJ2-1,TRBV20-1,CSASGRHEQFF,TGCAGTGCTAGCGGGAGGCATGAGCAGTTCTTC
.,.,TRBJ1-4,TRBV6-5,CASRDRNEKLFF,TGTGCCAGCAGAGACAGGAATGAAAAACTGTTTTTT
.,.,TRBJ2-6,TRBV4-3,CASSQAGQGGVGANVLTF,TGCGCCAGCAGCCAAGCAGGACAGGGAGGGGTTGGGGCCAACGTCCTGACTTTC
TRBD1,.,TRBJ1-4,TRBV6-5,CASSWGQGREKLFF,TGTGCCAGCAGCTGGGGACAGGGTCGAGAAAAACTGTTTTTT
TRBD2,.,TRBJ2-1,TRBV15,CATSREPRASGNSYNEQFF,TGTGCCACCAGCAGAGAGCCCCGAGCTAGCGGTAACTCCTACAATGAGCAGTTCTTC
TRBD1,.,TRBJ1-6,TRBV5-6,CASSLGTGANNSPLHF,TGTGCCAGCAGCTTGGGTACAGGGGCCAATAATTCACCCCTCCACTTT
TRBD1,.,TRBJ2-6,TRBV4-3,CASSQAPGGIGANVLTF,TGCGCCAGCAGCCAAGCGCCAGGGGGTATTGGGGCCAACGTCCTGACTTTC
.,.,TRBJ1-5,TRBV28,CASRTGGKPQHF,TGTGCCAGCCGGACGGGGGGGAAGCCCCAGCATTTT
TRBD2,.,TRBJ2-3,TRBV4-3,CASSRALAGASTDTQYF,TGCGCCAGCAGCCGCGCACTAGCGGGAGCGAGCACAGATACGCAGTATTTT
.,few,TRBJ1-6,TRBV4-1,CASSLTTRGTYNSPLHF,TGCGCCAGCAGCCTGACTACGCGGGGCACCTATAATTCACCCCTCCACTTT
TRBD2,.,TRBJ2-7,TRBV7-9,CASSLTGTSGTYEQYF,TGTGCCAGCAGCTTAACCGGGACTAGCGGCACCTACGAGCAGTACTTC
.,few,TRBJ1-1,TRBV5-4,CASSHPGSSNTEAFF,TGTGCCAGCAGCCATCCAGGGTCTTCGAACACTGAAGCTTTCTTT
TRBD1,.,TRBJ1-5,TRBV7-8,CASSRGQGSGQPQHF,TGTGCCAGCAGCCGGGGACAGGGGTCCGGCCAGCCCCAGCATTTT
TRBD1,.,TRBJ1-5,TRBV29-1,CSVGDREDQPQHF,TGCAGCGTTGGGGACAGGGAGGATCAGCCCCAGCATTTT
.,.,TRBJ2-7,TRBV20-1,CSASGIGRSSYEQYF,TGCAGTGCTAGTGGTATAGGAAGGAGCTCCTACGAGCAGTACTTC
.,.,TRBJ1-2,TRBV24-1,CATSGAGREGYTF,TGTGCCACCAGTGGCGCAGGGCGGGAGGGCTACACCTTC
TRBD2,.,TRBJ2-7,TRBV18,CASSPPSGIYEQYF,TGTGCCAGCTCACCACCTAGCGGGATCTACGAGCAGTACTTC
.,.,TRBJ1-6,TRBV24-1,CATSDLRPVERGTCSPLHF,TGTGCCACCAGTGATTTGCGCCCGGTTGAGAGAGGAACTTGTTCACCCCTCCACTTT
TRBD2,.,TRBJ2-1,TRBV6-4,CASSVLAGPYNEQFF,TGTGCCAGCAGCGTACTAGCGGGACCCTACAATGAGCAGTTCTTC
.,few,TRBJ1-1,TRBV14,CASSQDLGTYTEAFF,TGTGCCAGCAGCCAAGATCTAGGAACCTACACTGAAGCTTTCTTT
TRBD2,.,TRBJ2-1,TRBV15,CATSRDLAGLVEQFF,TGTGCCACCAGCAGAGATCTAGCGGGGTTGGTTGAGCAGTTCTTC
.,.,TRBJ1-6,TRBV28,CASLDAGDSPLHF,TGTGCCAGCCTGGATGCCGGGGATTCACCCCTCCACTTT
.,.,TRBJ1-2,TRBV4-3,CASSQGWGDGDYGYTF,TGCGCCAGCAGCCAAGGCTGGGGGGATGGGGACTATGGCTACACCTTC
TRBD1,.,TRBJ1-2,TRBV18,CASSQGQVYGYTF,TGTGCCAGCTCCCAAGGACAGGTCTATGGTTACACCTTC
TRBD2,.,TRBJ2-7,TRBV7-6,CASSLLTKASGSYEQYF,TGTGCCAGCAGCTTACTCACGAAGGCTAGCGGAAGCTACGAGCAGTACTTC
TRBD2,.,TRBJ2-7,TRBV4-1,CASSQVAGPGWEQYF,TGCGCCAGCAGCCAAGTAGCGGGTCCGGGCTGGGAGCAGTACTTC
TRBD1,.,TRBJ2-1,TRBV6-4,CASSAEQGVGNEQFF,TGTGCCAGCAGCGCCGAACAGGGGGTGGGGAATGAGCAGTTCTTC